The 9 T cell receptor beta chains reported below all come from one sample, sequenced in a study of identical twins. MiXCR was run by TCRdb on the 5' RACE reads, yielding one entry per CDR3 protein. The repertoire holds about 720,000 distinct CDR3 sequences, with 15% to 20% as singletons. These data were likewise used in another study, on T cells expressing NK-cell markers.

The material sequenced was PBMCs. The receptor source for this set is a woman younger than 30 in good health.

The V gene is TRBV7-9, the J gene TRBJ2-3; 12 bases align to TRBD2. V was pared by 5 bases and J by 3 bases, with 9 bases of the junction left unmatched. Per the germline V gene, CDR1 is SEHNR and CDR2 is FQNEAQ (reference sequence). The CDR3 loop spans 17 amino acids. Here the CDR3 reads CASSPRRLAGVTDTQYF. The DNA for the CDR3 is TGTGCCAGCAGCCCAAGACGACTAGCGGGAGTAACAGATACGCAGTATTTT.

This clonotype has only a few counts. The chain links TRBV23-1 to TRBJ2-1; D unclear. TRBV23-1 is classed as an ORF, of uncertain function. Trimming left V 1 base short and J 10 bases short, with 23 bases between. This CDR3 is built from 17 residues. The CDR3 coding sequence is TGCGCCAGCAGTCAATGTCGAGGATCTCTCGACGGGCGGGAGCAGTTCTTC. Translated, it gives CASSQCRGSLDGREQFF.

The chain joins TRBV2 to TRBJ2-7; D is undetermined. This CDR3 has 15 amino acids. Germline CDR1 is SNHLY and CDR2 is FYNNEI. V gave up 6 bases and J gave up 2 bases, with 17 bases separating them. This chain's CDR3 is CASRGLETATYEQYF. The CDR3 DNA follows: TGTGCCAGCAGAGGCCTAGAGACGGCAACCTACGAGCAGTACTTC.

This chain links TRBV6-5 with TRBJ1-3, with no clear D. This CDR3 has 14 residues. Between the trimmed V and J ends, which lost 5 bases and 4 bases, there was a span of 12 bases. Per the germline V gene, CDR1 is MNHEY and CDR2 is SVGAGI. CDR3 nucleotide sequence: TGTGCCAGCAGTAACCGGATTAGCGGAAACACCATATATTTT. Protein: CASSNRISGNTIYF.

This chain connects TRBV5-5 to TRBJ2-4, with D possibly matching TRBD1 (5 bases). This CDR3 is built from 14 residues. The V gene's germline CDR1 is SGHKS and CDR2 YYEKEE (reference sequence). Trimming removed 0 bases from V and 7 bases from J, with 11 bases in between. This chain's CDR3 is CASSLVGVRNIQYF. The DNA for the CDR3 is TGTGCCAGCAGCTTGGTAGGGGTTAGGAACATTCAGTACTTC.

The chain carries TRBV4-1 and TRBJ1-1; D uncertain. Germline CDR1 reads MGHRA; CDR2 reads YSYEKL. The CDR3 sequence is 15 residues long. The V and J ends lost 0 bases and 6 bases respectively, with 14 bases between them. In DNA, the CDR3 is TGCGCCAGCAGCCAAGAAGGAGGAGGCCTGGCTGAAGCTTTCTTT. This sequence encodes CASSQEGGGLAEAFF.

This clonotype was seen only a few times. The V call is TRBV6-5, the J call TRBJ2-5; TRBD2 matches 12 bases. The junction had 2 bases not matched to a gene; V was cut back by 4 bases and J by 5 bases. The CDR3 totals 14 residues. Germline V lookup: CDR1 MNHEY, CDR2 SVGAGI. As DNA, the CDR3 is TGTGCCAGCAGTTGGACTAGCGGGGCGGAGACCCAGTACTTC. Amino acids: CASSWTSGAETQYF.

This clonotype was seen only a few times. This chain joins TRBV29-1 and TRBJ2-6, with TRBD1 matching over 7 bases. This CDR3 is built from 16 residues. Germline loops: CDR1 SQVTM, CDR2 ANQGSEA. The V and J ends lost 5 bases and 3 bases, in that order; junction bases with no gene match: 10. CDR3 sequence reads: CSVTGTDDFGANVLTF. The CDR3 DNA reads TGCAGCGTTACCGGGACAGATGATTTTGGGGCCAACGTCCTGACTTTC.

This clonotype was seen more than once but under ten times. The chain employs TRBV10-3 and TRBJ2-1, with D possibly TRBD2 on 5 matching bases. V gave up 2 bases and J gave up 8 bases, with 19 bases separating them. The V gene's germline CDR1 is ENHRY and CDR2 SYGVKD. This CDR3 is 16 amino acids long. CDR3 DNA: TGTGCCATCAGTGAGGGGAGCGGCCTTTCTCCAGATGAGCAGTTCTTC. This gives the protein CAISEGSGLSPDEQFF.